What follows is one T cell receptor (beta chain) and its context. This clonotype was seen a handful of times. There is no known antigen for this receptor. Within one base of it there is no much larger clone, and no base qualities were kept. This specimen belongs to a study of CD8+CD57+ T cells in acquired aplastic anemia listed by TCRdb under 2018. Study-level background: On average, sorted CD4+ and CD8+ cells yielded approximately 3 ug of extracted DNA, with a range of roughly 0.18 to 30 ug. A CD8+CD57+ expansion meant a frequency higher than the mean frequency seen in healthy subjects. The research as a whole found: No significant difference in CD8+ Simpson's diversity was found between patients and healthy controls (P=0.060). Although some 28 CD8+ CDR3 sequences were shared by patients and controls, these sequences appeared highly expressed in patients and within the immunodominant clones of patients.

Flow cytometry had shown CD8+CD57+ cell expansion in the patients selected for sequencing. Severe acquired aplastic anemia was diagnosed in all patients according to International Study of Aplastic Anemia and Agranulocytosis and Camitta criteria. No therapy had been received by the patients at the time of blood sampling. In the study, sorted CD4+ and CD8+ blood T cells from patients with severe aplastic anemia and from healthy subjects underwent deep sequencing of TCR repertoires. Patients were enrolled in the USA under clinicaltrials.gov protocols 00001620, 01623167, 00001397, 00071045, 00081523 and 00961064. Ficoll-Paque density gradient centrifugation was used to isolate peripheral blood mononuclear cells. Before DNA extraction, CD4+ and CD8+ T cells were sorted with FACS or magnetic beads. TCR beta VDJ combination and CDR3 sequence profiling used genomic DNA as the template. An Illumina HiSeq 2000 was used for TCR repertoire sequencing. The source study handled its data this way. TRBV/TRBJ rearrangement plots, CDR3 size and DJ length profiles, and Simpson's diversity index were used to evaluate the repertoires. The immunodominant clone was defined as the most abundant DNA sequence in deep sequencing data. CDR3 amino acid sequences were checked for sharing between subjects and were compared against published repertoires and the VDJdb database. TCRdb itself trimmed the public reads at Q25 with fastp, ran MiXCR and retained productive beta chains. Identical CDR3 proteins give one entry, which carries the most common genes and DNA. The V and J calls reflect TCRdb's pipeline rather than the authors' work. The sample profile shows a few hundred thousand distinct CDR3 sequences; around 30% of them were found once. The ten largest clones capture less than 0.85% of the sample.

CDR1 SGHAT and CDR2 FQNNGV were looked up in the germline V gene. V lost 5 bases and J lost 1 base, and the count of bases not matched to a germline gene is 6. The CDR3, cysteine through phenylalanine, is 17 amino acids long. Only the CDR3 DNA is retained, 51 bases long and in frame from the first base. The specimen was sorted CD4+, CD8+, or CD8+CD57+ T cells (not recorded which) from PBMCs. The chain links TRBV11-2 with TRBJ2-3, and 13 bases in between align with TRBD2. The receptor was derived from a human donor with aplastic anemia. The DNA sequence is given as TGTGCCAGCAGCCGAACTAGCGGGAGGGGAGGCACAGATACGCAGTATTTT. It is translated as CASSRTSGRGGTDTQYF.